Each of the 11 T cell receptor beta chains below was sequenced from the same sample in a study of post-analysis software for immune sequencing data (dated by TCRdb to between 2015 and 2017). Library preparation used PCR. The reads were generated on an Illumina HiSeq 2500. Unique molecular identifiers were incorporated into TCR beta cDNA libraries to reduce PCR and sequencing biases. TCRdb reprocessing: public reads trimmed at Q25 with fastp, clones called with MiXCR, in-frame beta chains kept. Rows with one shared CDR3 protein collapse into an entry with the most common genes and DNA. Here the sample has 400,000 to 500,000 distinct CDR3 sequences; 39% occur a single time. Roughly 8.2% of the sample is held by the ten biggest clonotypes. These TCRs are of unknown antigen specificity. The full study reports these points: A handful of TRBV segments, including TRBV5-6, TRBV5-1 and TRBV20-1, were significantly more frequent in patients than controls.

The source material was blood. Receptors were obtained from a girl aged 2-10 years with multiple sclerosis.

CDR3 sequence (DNA): TGTGCCAGCAGCAACGGCCCAGGGGTGAACATTCAGTACTTC. Translated: CASSNGPGVNIQYF. V gene TRBV7-3 combines with J gene TRBJ2-4, with D perhaps TRBD1 (6 bases). Trimming pared 5 bases from V and 7 bases from J, leaving 15 bases between. CDR3 length equals 14 residues. The germline V gene encodes CDR1 SGHTA and CDR2 FQGTGA.

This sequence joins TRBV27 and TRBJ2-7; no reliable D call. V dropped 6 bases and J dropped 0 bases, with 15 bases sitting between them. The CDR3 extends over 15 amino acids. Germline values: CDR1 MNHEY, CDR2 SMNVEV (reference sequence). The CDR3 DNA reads TGTGCCAGCAGCCCCGGGCTGGCCATCTCCTACGAGCAGTACTTC. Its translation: CASSPGLAISYEQYF.

CDR3 amino acids: CASTYGGSSYNEQFF. The CDR3 DNA is TGTGCCAGCACCTACGGGGGCAGCTCCTACAATGAGCAGTTCTTC. The V and J genes are TRBV12-3 or TRBV12-4 and TRBJ2-1; D assignment may be TRBD1 or TRBD2 (6 bases each). CDR3 length: 15 amino acids. Deletions cut 7 bases from V and 0 bases from J, with 13 bases between.

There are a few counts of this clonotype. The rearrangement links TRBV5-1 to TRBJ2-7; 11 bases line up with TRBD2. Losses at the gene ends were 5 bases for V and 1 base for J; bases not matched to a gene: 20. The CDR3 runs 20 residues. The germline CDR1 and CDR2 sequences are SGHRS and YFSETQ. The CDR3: CASRSEFGLAGLALSYEQYF. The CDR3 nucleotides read TGCGCCAGCAGATCGGAGTTTGGACTAGCGGGCCTAGCACTATCCTACGAGCAGTACTTC.

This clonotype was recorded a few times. In DNA form, the CDR3 reads TGCGCCAGCAGCCAAAGTCAGGCAGCCTACGAGCAGTACTTC. This translates into CASSQSQAAYEQYF. V usage is TRBV4-3 and J usage is TRBJ2-7; D is undetermined. The CDR3 is 14 residues long. Per the germline V gene, CDR1 is LGHNA and CDR2 is YSLEER. Trimming removed 2 bases at V and 2 bases at J, with 10 bases between.

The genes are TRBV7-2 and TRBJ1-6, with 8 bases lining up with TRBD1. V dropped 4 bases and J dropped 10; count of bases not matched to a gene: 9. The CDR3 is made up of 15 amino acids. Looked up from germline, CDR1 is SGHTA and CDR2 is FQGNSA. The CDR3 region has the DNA TGTGCCAGCAGCTCACAGGGGGGCTTCGGCTCACCCCTCCACTTT. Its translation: CASSSQGGFGSPLHF.

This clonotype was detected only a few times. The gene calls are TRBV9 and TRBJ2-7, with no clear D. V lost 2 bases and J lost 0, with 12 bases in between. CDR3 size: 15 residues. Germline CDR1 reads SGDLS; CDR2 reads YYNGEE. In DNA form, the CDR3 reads TGTGCCAGCAGCGTCGCTGGGCCCCGCTCCTACGAGCAGTACTTC. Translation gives CASSVAGPRSYEQYF.

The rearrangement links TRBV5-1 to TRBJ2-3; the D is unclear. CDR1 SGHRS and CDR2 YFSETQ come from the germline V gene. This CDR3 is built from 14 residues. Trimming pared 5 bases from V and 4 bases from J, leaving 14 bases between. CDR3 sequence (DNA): TGCGCCAGCAGTCCGGGTCGCACCTCAGATACGCAGTATTTT. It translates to CASSPGRTSDTQYF. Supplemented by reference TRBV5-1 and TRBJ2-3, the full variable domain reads KAGVTQTPRYLIKTRGQQVTLSCSPISGHRSVSWYQQTPGQGLQFLFEYFSETQRNKGNFPGRFSGRQFSNSRSEMNVSTLELGDSALYLCASSPGRTSDTQYFGPGTRLTVL.

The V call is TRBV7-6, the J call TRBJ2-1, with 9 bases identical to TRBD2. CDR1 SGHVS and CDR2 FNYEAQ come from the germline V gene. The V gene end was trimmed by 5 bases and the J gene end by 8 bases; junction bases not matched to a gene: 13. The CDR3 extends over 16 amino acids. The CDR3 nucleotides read TGTGCCAGCAGCACCCGGACTGGCGGGAGGGGGGATGAGCAGTTCTTC. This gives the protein CASSTRTGGRGDEQFF.

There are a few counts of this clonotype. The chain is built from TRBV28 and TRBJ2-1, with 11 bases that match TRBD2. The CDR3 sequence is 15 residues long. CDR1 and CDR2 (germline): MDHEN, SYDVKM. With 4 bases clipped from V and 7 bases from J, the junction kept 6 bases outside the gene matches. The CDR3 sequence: CASSSLAGGMNEQFF. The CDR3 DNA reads TGTGCCAGCAGTTCTTTAGCGGGGGGGATGAATGAGCAGTTCTTC.

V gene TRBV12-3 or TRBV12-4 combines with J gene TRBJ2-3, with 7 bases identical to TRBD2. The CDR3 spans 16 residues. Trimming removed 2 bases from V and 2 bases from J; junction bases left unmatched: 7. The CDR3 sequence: CASSLSGGSYTDTQYF. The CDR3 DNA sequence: TGTGCCAGCAGTTTATCGGGCGGGAGTTACACAGATACGCAGTATTTT.